Sequencing of this T cell receptor beta chain was carried out in a study of CD8 T cells in Susac syndrome. General study findings and limits: The study's TCR sequencing and HLA analysis drew on a certain number of individuals. That number was acknowledged as relatively small.

The RNA input was roughly 0.45 to 1 ug, and it was reverse transcribed with random hexamers. Amplification of the TCR beta CDR3 was carried out by immunoSEQ multiplex PCR, which spanned a total of 54 Vbeta and 13 Jbeta segments. TCRdb called the immunoSEQ multiplex PCR reads again in MiXCR, with one record for every CDR3 protein. The table has 150,000 to 200,000 distinct CDR3 sequences, around 93% seen once. The CDR3 has 12 amino acids. The germline V gene encodes CDR1 LNHNV and CDR2 YYDKDF (reference sequence). The junction had 2 bases not matched to a gene; V was cut back by 3 bases and J by 9 bases. Turning to this clonotype: Its antigen is currently unknown.

Age- and sex-matched healthy donors served as the control group. It was negative isolation that provided the CD8+ and CD4+ T cells, whereas TEMRA cells were enriched by FACS. This TCR came from a human donor in good health. The sample taken for sequencing was CD4+ T cells from PBMCs. The chain recombines TRBV15 with TRBJ2-1; 7 bases are a match to TRBD1. CDR3 sequence: CATSRGQPEQFF. In DNA form, the CDR3 reads TGTGCCACCAGCAGGGGACAGCCTGAGCAGTTCTTC. The full variable domain, with the rest looked up from reference TRBV15 and TRBJ2-1, is DAMVIQNPRYQVTQFGKPVTLSCSQTLNHNVMYWYQQKSSQAPKLLFHYYDKDFNNEADTPDNFQSRRPNTSFCFLDIRSPGLGDTAMYLCATSRGQPEQFFGPGTRLTVL.